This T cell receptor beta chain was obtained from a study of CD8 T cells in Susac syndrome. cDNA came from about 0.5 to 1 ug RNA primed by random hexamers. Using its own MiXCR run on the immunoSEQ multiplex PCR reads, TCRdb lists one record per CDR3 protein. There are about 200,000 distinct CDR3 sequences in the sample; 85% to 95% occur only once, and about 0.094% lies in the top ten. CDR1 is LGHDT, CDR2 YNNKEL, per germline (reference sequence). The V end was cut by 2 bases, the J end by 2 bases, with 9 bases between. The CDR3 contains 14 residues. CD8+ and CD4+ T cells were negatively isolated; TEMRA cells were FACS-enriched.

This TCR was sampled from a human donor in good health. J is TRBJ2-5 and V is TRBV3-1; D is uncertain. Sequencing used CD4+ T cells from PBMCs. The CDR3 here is CASSQSTAQETQYF. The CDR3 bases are TGTGCCAGCAGCCAATCTACAGCTCAAGAGACCCAGTACTTC.